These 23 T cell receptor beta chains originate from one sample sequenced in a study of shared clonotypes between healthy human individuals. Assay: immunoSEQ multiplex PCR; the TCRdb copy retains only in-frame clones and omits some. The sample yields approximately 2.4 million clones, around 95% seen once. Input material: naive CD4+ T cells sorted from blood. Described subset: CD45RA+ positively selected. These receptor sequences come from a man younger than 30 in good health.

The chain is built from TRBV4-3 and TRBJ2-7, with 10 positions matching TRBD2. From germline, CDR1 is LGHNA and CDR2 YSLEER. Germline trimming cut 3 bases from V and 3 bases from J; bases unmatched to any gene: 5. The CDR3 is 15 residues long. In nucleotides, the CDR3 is TGCGCCAGCAGCCATAGTCTAGCGGGAGACTACGAGCAGTACTTC. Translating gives CASSHSLAGDYEQYF.

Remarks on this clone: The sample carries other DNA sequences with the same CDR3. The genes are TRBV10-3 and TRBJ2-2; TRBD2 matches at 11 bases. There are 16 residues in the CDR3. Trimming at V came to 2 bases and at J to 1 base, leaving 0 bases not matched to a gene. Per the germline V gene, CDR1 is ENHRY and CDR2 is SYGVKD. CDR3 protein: CAISEGTSGNTGELFF. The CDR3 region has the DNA TGTGCCATCAGTGAGGGGACTAGCGGGAACACCGGGGAGCTGTTTTTT.

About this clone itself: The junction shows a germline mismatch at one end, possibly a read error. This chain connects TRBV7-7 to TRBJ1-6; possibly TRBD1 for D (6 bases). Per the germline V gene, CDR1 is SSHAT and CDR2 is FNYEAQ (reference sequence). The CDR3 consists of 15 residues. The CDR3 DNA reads TGTGCTAGCAGCTTATGGGGGCACAATAATTCACCCCTCCACTTT. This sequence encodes CASSLWGHNNSPLHF. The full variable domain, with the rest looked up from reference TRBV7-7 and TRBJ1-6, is GAGVSQSPRYKVTKRGQDVTLRCDPISSHATLYWYQQALGQGPEFLTYFNYEAQPDKSGLPSDRFSAERPEGSISTLTIQRTEQRDSAMYRCASSLWGHNNSPLHFGNGTRLTVT.

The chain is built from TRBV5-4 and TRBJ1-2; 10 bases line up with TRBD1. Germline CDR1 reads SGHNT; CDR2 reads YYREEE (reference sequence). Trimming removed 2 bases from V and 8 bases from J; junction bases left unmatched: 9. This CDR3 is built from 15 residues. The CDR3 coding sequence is TGTGCCAGCAGCTTAAAAGGGACAGGGGAGTCCGGCTACACCTTC. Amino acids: CASSLKGTGESGYTF.

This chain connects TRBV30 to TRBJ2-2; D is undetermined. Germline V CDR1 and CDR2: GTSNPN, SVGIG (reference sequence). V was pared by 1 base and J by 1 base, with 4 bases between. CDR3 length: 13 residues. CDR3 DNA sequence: TGTGCCTGGAGTGGATGGAACACCGGGGAGCTGTTTTTT. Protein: CAWSGWNTGELFF.

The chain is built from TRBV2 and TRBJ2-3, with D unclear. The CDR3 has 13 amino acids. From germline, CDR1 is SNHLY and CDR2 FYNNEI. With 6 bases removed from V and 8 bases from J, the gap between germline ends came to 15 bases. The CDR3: CASSPLLRGTQYF. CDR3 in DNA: TGTGCCAGCAGCCCCTTACTCCGAGGTACGCAGTATTTT.

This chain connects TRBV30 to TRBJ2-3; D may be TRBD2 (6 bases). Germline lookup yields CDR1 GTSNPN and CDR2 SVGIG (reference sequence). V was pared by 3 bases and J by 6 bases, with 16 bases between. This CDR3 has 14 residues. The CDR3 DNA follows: TGTGCCTGGAGCGGAATAACGGGAGCCGATACGCAGTATTTT. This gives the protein CAWSGITGADTQYF.

The CDR3: CASSEVRQSYTEAFF. The DNA for the CDR3 is TGTGCCAGCAGTGAAGTGAGACAATCTTACACTGAAGCTTTCTTT. The chain has TRBV6-1 and TRBJ1-1, with D hard to call. Trimming stripped 1 base from V and 3 bases from J, with 12 bases between. The CDR3 spans 15 residues. CDR1 is MNHNS, CDR2 SASEGT, per germline.

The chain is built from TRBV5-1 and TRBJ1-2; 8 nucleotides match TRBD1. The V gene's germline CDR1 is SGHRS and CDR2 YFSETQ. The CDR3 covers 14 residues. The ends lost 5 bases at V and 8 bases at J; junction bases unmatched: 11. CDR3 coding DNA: TGCGCCAGCAGTCTGGGACAGGTAGACGTGGGCTACACCTTC. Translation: CASSLGQVDVGYTF. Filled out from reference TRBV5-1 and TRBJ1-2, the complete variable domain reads KAGVTQTPRYLIKTRGQQVTLSCSPISGHRSVSWYQQTPGQGLQFLFEYFSETQRNKGNFPGRFSGRQFSNSRSEMNVSTLELGDSALYLCASSLGQVDVGYTFGSGTRLTVV.

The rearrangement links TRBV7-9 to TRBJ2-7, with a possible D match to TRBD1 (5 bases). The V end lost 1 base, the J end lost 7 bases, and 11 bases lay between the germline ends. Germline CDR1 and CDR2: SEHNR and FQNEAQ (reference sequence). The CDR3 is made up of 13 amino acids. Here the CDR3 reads CASSLVGVGEQYF. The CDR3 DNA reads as TGTGCCAGCAGCTTAGTAGGGGTCGGGGAGCAGTACTTC.

CDR3 in DNA: TGTGCCATCAGCCCCCGACAGGGGACCAACACCGGGGAGCTGTTTTTT. This gives the protein CAISPRQGTNTGELFF. The rearrangement joins TRBV10-3 to TRBJ2-2; 8 bases line up with TRBD1. The CDR3 loop spans 16 amino acids. Per the germline V gene, CDR1 is ENHRY and CDR2 is SYGVKD. V shed 6 bases and J 2 bases; nucleotides not matched to a gene: 8.

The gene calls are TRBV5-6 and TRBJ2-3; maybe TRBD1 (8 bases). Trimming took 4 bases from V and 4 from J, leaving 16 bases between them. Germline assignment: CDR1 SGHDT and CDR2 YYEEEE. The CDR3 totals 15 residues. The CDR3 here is CASSHGQGGADTQYF. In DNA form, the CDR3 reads TGTGCCAGCAGCCACGGACAGGGAGGGGCAGATACGCAGTATTTT.

This chain's CDR3 is CAISPRLAGYNEQFF. The CDR3 DNA is TGTGCCATCAGCCCCAGACTAGCGGGTTACAATGAGCAGTTCTTC. The rearrangement uses TRBV10-3 and TRBJ2-1; 10 nucleotides line up with TRBD2. The CDR3 is made up of 15 amino acids. Germline trimming cut 6 bases from V and 4 bases from J; bases unmatched to any gene: 6. Germline V gives CDR1 ENHRY, CDR2 SYGVKD.

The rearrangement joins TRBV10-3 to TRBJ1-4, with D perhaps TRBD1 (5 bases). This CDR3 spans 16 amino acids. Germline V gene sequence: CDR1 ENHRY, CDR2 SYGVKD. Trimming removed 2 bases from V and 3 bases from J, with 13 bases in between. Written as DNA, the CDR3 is TGTGCCATCAGTGAGGTACAGGCAGCCGCTAATGAAAAACTGTTTTTT. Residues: CAISEVQAAANEKLFF.

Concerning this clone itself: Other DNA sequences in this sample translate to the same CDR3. CDR3 residues: CASSLVGNTGELFF. The CDR3 DNA is TGTGCCAGCAGCTTAGTTGGGAACACCGGGGAGCTGTTTTTT. V usage is TRBV7-2 and J usage is TRBJ2-2; D not certain. CDR3 length equals 14 residues. V was pared by 1 base and J by 1 base, with 4 bases between. Germline-derived CDR1 and CDR2 are SGHTA and FQGNSA.

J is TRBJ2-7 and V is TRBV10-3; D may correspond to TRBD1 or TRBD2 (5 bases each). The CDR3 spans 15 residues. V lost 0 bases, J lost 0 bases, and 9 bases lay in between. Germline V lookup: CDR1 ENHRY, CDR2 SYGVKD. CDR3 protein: CAISESSGSSYEQYF. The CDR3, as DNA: TGTGCCATCAGTGAGTCGTCAGGGAGCTCCTACGAGCAGTACTTC.

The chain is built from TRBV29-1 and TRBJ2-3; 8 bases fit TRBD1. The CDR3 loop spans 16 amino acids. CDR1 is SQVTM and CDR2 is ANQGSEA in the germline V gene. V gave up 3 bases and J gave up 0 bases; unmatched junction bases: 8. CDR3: CSVEDRTGKSTDTQYF. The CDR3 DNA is TGCAGCGTTGAGGATAGGACAGGGAAAAGCACAGATACGCAGTATTTT.

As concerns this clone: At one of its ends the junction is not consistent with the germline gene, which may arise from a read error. Here the CDR3 DNA reads TGTGCCAGCACCTTGGGAGGACTCGGGGCCAACGTCCTGACTTTC. Its protein product is CASTLGGLGANVLTF. The chain has TRBV5-4 and TRBJ2-6, with D possibly matching TRBD2 (6 bases). Germline CDR1 is SGHNT and CDR2 is YYREEE (reference sequence). This CDR3 region has 15 residues.

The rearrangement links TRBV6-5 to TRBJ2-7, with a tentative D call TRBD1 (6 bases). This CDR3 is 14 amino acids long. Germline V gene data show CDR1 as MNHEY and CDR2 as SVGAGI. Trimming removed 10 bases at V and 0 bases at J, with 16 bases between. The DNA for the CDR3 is TGTGCCACCGCCAGGGGAACTCCCTCCTACGAGCAGTACTTC. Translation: CATARGTPSYEQYF.

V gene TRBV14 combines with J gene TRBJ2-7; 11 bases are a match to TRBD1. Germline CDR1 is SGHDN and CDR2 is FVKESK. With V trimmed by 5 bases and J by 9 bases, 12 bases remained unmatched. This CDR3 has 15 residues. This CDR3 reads CASSYRPGQGVVQYF. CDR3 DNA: TGTGCCAGCAGCTATAGGCCGGGACAGGGGGTTGTGCAGTACTTC.

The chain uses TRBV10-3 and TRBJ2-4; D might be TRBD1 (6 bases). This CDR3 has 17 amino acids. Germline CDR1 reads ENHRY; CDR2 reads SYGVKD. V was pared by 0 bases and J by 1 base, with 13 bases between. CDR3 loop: CAISESQGIGAKNIQYF. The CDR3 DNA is TGTGCCATCAGTGAGTCTCAGGGGATTGGGGCCAAAAACATTCAGTACTTC.

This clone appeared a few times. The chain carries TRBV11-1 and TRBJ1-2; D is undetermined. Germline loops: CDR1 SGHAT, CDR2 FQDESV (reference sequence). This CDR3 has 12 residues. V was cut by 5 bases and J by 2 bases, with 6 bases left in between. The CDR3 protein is CASSATNYGYTF. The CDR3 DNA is TGTGCCAGCAGCGCTACCAACTATGGCTACACCTTC.

DNA for the CDR3: TGTGCCAGCAGTTCACAGGGATCTGGAAACACCATATATTTT. Amino acids: CASSSQGSGNTIYF. The V and J genes are TRBV6-1 and TRBJ1-3, with D tentatively TRBD1 (6 bases). Trimming took 5 bases from V and 1 from J, leaving 9 bases between them. The CDR3 sequence is 14 residues long. CDR1 is MNHNS, CDR2 SASEGT, per germline.